The 2 T cell receptor beta chains below were found in one sample sequenced in a study of blood T cells in healthy people across ages (dated by TCRdb to the mid-2010s). Libraries came from 5' RACE. For sequencing, an Illumina HiSeq 2500 was employed. The second PCR ran for roughly 7 to 12 cycles and used a J-beta primer mix along with a sample-barcoded 5' primer. Starting from the raw public reads, TCRdb applied fastp trimming at Q25, assembled clones with MiXCR and retained in-frame beta chains. Under each unique CDR3 protein, matching rows form one entry showing the most common genes and DNA. The sample table holds over 950,000 distinct CDR3 sequences, of which roughly half were seen once. The leading ten clones occupy 20% to 25% of the sample. The sample was blood. These receptors came from a woman in her fifties or sixties in good health.

V is TRBV12-3 or TRBV12-4 and J is TRBJ2-5; the D gene is possibly TRBD2 (6 bases). The CDR3 sequence is 14 residues long. Trimming cost V 8 bases and J 5 bases, with 18 bases left between them. CDR3 in DNA: TGTGCCAGCTGCCGGGCGGGAAGGAGGGAGACCCAGTACTTC. It translates to CASCRAGRRETQYF.

The chain links TRBV20-1 to TRBJ2-1, with a tentative D call TRBD1 (6 bases). Per the germline V gene, CDR1 is DFQATT and CDR2 is SNEGSKA (reference sequence). The CDR3 has 14 residues. The germline V and J ends were trimmed by 1 base and 7 bases, with 14 bases remaining between them. The DNA of the CDR3 is TGCAGTGCTAGAGGAGGGGGAGAAGTAAATGAGCAGTTCTTC. It codes for CSARGGGEVNEQFF.